The clone carrying this T cell receptor (beta chain) was counted a few times. As yet, its antigen is unknown. This entry belongs to a study of T-cell reconstitution after alpha-beta-depleted transplantation in children. This CDR3 has 14 residues. Germline loops: CDR1 SEHNR, CDR2 FQNEAQ (reference sequence). The V gene lost 5 bases and the J gene lost 1 base, with 12 bases spanning the gap. Broader study findings: After transplant, high TCRbeta diversity at day 60 in some patients arose from surviving recipient T cells and thymic progenitors. Expanded clones from the graft, numbering several hundred, reportedly supplied alpha-beta T cells about two months after transplant.

It was with unique molecular identifiers that the TCRbeta library was prepared. TCRdb passed the PCR reads through MiXCR, listing each CDR3 protein once. The table has fewer than 250,000 distinct CDR3 sequences, around a sixth seen once. This chain uses TRBV7-9 with TRBJ2-7; D may match TRBD1 or TRBD2 (6 bases each). The receptor was isolated from a male patient between 2 and 9 years old who had a stem cell transplant for acute lymphoblastic leukemia, so the T cells may come from the graft donor. Sequenced here: PBMCs, mostly from graft donor cells, sampled 360 days after TCRalphabeta/CD19-depleted stem cell transplant. The CDR3 DNA sequence: TGTGCCAGCAGCCCGGGGGCTCGATCCTACGAGCAGTACTTC. This gives the protein CASSPGARSYEQYF.